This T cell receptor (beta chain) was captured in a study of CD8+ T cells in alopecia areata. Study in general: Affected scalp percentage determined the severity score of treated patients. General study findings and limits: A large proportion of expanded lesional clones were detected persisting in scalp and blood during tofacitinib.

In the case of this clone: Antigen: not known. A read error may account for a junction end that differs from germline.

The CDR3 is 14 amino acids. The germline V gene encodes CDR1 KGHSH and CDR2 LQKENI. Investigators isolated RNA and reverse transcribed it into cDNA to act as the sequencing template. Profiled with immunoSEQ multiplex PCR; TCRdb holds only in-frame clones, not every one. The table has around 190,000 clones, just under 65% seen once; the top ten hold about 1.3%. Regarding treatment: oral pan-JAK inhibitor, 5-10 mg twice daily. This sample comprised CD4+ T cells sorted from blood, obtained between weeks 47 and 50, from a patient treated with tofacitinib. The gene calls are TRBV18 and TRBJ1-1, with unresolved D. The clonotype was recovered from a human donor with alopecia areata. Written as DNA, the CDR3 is TGTGCCAGCTCACCCTACAGCTGGAACGCTGAAGCTTTCTTT. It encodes CASSPYSWNAEAFF.